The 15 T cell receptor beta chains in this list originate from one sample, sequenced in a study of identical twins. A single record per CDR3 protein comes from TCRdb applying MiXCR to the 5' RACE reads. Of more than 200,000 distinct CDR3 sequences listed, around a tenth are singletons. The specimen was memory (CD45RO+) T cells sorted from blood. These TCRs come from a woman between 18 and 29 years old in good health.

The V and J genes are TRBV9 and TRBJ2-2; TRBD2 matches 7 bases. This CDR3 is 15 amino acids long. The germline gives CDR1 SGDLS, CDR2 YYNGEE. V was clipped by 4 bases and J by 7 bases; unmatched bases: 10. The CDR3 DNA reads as TGTGCCAGCAGCCCCCGCAGCGGGAATAACGGGGAGCTGTTTTTT. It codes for CASSPRSGNNGELFF.

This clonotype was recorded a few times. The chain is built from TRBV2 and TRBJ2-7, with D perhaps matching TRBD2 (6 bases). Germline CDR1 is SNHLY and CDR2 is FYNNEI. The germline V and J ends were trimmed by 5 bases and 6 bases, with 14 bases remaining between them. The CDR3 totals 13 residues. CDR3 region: CASSPSAGREQYF. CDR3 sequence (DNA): TGTGCCAGCAGTCCTTCGGCGGGGCGCGAGCAGTACTTC.

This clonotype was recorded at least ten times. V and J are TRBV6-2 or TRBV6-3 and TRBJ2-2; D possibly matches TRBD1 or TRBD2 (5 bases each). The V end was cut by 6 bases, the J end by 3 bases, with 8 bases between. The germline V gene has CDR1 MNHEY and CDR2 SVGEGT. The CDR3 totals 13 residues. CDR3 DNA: TGTGCCAGCAGCCGAGGGGACACCGGGGAGCTGTTTTTT. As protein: CASSRGDTGELFF.

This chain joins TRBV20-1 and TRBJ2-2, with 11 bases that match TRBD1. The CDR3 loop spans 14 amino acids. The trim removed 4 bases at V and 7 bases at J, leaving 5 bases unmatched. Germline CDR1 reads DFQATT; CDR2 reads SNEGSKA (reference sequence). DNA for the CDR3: TGCAGTGCTAAAGGACAGGGGGCTGACGGGGAGCTGTTTTTT. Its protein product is CSAKGQGADGELFF.

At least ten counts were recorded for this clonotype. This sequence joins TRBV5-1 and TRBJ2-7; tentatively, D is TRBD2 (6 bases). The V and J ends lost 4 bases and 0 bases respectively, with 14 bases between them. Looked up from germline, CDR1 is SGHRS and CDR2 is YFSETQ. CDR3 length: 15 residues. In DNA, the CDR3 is TGCGCCAGCAGCCCCACGGGACTCCGCTCCTACGAGCAGTACTTC. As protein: CASSPTGLRSYEQYF.

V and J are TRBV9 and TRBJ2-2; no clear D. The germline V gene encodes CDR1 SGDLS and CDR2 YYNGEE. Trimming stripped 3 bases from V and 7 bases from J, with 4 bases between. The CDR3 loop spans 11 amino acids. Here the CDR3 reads CASSDRGELFF. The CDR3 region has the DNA TGTGCCAGCAGCGACCGCGGGGAGCTGTTTTTT.

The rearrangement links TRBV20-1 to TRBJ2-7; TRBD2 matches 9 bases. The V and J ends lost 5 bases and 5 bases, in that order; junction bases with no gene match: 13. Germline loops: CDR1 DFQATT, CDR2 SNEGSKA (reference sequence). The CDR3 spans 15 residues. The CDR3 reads CSAPRSASGTNEQYF. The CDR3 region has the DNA TGCAGTGCTCCCAGGTCGGCTAGCGGGACGAACGAGCAGTACTTC.

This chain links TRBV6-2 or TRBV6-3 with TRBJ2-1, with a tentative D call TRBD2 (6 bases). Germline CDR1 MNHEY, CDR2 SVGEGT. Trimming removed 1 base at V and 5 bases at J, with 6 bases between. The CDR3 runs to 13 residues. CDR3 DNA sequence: TGTGCCAGCAGTTACTGGGGGGACAATGAGCAGTTCTTC. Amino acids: CASSYWGDNEQFF.

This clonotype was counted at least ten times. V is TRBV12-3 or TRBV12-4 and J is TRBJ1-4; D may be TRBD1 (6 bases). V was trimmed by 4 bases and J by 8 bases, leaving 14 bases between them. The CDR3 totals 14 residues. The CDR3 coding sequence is TGTGCCAGCAGTTCAAACAGGGTTGGGGAAAAACTGTTTTTT. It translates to CASSSNRVGEKLFF.

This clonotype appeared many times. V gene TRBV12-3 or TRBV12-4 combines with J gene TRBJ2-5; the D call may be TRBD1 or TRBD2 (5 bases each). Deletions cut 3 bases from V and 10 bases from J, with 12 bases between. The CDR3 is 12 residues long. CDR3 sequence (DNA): TGTGCCAGCAGTTTCGACAGACGGGACCAGTACTTC. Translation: CASSFDRRDQYF.

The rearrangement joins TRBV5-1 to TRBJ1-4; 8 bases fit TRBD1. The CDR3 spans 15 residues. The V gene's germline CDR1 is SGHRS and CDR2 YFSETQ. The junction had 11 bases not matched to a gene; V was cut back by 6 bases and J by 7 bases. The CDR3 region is CASKTLQGGGEKLFF. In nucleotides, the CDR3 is TGCGCCAGCAAGACTCTACAGGGGGGTGGTGAAAAACTGTTTTTT.

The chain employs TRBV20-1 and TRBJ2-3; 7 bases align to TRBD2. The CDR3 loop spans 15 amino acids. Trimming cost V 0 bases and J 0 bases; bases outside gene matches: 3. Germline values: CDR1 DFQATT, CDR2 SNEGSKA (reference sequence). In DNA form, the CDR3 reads TGCAGTGCTAGAGATCCGACTAGCAGCACAGATACGCAGTATTTT. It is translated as CSARDPTSSTDTQYF.

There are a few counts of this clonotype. CDR3 in DNA: TGCGCCAGCAGCGTACAGGGCCCGAACACCGGGGAGCTGTTTTTT. Translation gives CASSVQGPNTGELFF. The J gene is TRBJ2-2, the V gene TRBV5-1, with D tentatively TRBD1 (6 bases). Germline V gene data show CDR1 as SGHRS and CDR2 as YFSETQ. The CDR3 spans 15 residues. Trimming shortened V by 4 bases and J by 0 bases, and 10 bases separated the two germline ends.

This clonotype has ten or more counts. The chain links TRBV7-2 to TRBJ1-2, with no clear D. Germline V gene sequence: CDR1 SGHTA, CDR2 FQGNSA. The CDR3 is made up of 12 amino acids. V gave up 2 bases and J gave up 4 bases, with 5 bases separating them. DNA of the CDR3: TGTGCCAGCAGCTTACGCCCCTATGGCTACACCTTC. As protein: CASSLRPYGYTF.

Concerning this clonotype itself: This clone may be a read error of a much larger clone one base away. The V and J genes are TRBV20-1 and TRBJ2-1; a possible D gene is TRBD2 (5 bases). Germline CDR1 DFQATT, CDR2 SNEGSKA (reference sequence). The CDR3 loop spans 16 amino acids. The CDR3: CSARAPLAGWNNEHFF. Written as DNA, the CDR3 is TGCAGTGCTAGAGCCCCTCTGGCGGGTTGGAACAATGAGCACTTCTTC.